This TCR beta chain was sequenced for a study of lymphopenia after photon versus proton radiotherapy. Findings of the study overall: A bigger post-nadir fall in TCR diversity correlated inversely with survival time in deceased patients. Survival link was tested only in deceased patients; proton benefit remains a possibility.

Profiling relied on immunoSEQ multiplex PCR, and the TCRdb table lists in-frame clones only, not all of them. The sample lists tens of thousands of clones, 92% seen once, with over 7.5% in the top ten. About this clone itself: The antigen is undetermined.

Between the trimmed V and J ends, which lost 4 bases and 2 bases, there was a span of 12 bases. Germline assignment: CDR1 GTSNPN and CDR2 SVGIG (reference sequence). This CDR3 contains 13 residues. This sample comprised peripheral blood, obtained from a patient treated with proton-based radiotherapy. The clonotype was recovered from a woman aged 70-85 years with pancreatic cancer. Some clones in this sample may be carry-over from other donors' samples. The chain recombines TRBV30 with TRBJ2-7; TRBD1 is a possible D gene (6 bases). CDR3 bases: TGTGCCTGGAACCGGGACATTGCCTACGAGCAGTACTTC. The encoded protein is CAWNRDIAYEQYF.